This note documents a single TCR beta chain sequence. The source of the sample is a study of blood T cell repertoires in COVID-19. Before being deemed recovered, Cohort 3 donors had two negative PCRs, clearance, or symptom resolution. In germline, CDR1 is LNHDA, CDR2 SQIVND (reference sequence). With V trimmed by 6 bases and J by 3 bases, 11 bases remained unmatched. This CDR3 is built from 15 residues. Here immunoSEQ multiplex PCR was the method, and the copy in TCRdb shows in-frame clones only, minus some. The sample includes 100,000 to 150,000 clones, roughly 90% of them seen just once. The sequence came from a woman aged 45-59 years who had recovered from COVID-19. Sequenced: PBMCs or T cells enriched from blood (not recorded which). This chain links TRBV19 with TRBJ2-7; 7 bases agree with TRBD1. The CDR3 nucleotides read TGTGCCAGTAGAGATACCGGGACAGCCCACTACGAGCAGTACTTC. It specifies CASRDTGTAHYEQYF. The variable domain in full, completed from reference TRBV19 and TRBJ2-7, reads DGGITQSPKYLFRKEGQNVTLSCEQNLNHDAMYWYRQDPGQGLRLIYYSQIVNDFQKGDIAEGYSVSREKKESFPLTVTSAQKNPTAFYLCASRDTGTAHYEQYFGPGTRLTVT.